These 21 T cell receptor beta chains originate from one sample sequenced in a study of shared clonotypes between healthy human individuals. Positively selected for CCR7, the CD45RO-negative cells used as naive CD8 cells excluded terminally differentiated effector memory CD45RA+ cells. Profiling relied on immunoSEQ multiplex PCR, and the TCRdb table lists in-frame clones only, not all of them. The sample consists of about 800,000 clones, roughly 96% of them appearing once. The sequenced material came from naive CD8+ T cells sorted from blood. These receptor sequences come from a man aged 30 to 45 in good health.

The V gene is TRBV16, the J gene TRBJ1-2, with D unresolved. This CDR3 region has 15 residues. CDR1 is KGHSY and CDR2 is FQNENV in the germline V gene. V lost 1 base and J lost 1, with 10 bases in between. This CDR3 reads CASSQFTAVNYGYTF. The DNA of the CDR3 is TGTGCCAGCAGCCAATTCACGGCCGTTAACTATGGCTACACCTTC.

V usage is TRBV11-2 and J usage is TRBJ2-7; D gene uncertain. V gave up 5 bases and J gave up 5 bases, with 10 bases separating them. Germline CDR1 SGHAT, CDR2 FQNNGV. The CDR3 is 12 amino acids. As DNA, the CDR3 is TGTGCCAGCAGCGGAAGGAAAAACGAGCAGTACTTC. Protein: CASSGRKNEQYF.

Concerning this clone itself: This same CDR3 is encoded by further DNA sequences in the sample. This chain links TRBV28 with TRBJ2-7; the D is unclear. This CDR3 region has 13 residues. Trimming stripped 4 bases from V and 3 bases from J, with 10 bases between. Germline-derived CDR1 and CDR2 are MDHEN and SYDVKM. The CDR3 sequence: CASSSSGGYEQYF. The CDR3, as DNA: TGTGCCAGCAGTTCCTCGGGTGGCTACGAGCAGTACTTC.

This clone was seen once. The chain combines TRBV9 with TRBJ1-2; 7 positions match TRBD1. The ends lost 4 bases at V and 8 bases at J; junction bases unmatched: 5. Germline-derived CDR1 and CDR2 are SGDLS and YYNGEE. The CDR3 loop spans 12 amino acids. The CDR3 region is CASSLTGDGYTF. CDR3 DNA: TGTGCCAGCAGCCTCACAGGGGACGGCTACACCTTC.

V and J are TRBV7-8 and TRBJ2-2; no clear D. With 2 bases removed from V and 5 bases from J, the gap between germline ends came to 3 bases. The CDR3 is 12 residues long. Germline V gene sequence: CDR1 SGHVS, CDR2 FQNEAQ. CDR3 sequence reads: CASSLKTGELFF. CDR3 nucleotides: TGTGCCAGCAGCTTAAAGACCGGGGAGCTGTTTTTT.

The chain uses TRBV14 and TRBJ2-7; TRBD2 matches 9 bases. After removal of 4 bases from V and 0 bases from J, the junction contained 4 bases not matched to a gene. CDR3 length: 15 amino acids. Germline V lookup: CDR1 SGHDN, CDR2 FVKESK. Here the CDR3 reads CASSLTSGDSYEQYF. The CDR3 bases are TGTGCCAGCAGCCTGACTAGCGGAGACTCCTACGAGCAGTACTTC.

This clone was seen just once. A read error may produce the germline difference seen at one junction end. This sequence joins TRBV7-7 and TRBJ2-3, with 16 bases fitting TRBD2. The CDR3 extends over 21 amino acids. CDR1 and CDR2 (germline): SSHAT, FNYEAQ (reference sequence). CDR3 sequence: CASSEMIPGLAGGPGTDTQYF. The CDR3 region has the DNA TGTGCTAGCAGCGAAATGATACCGGGACTAGCGGGAGGGCCGGGCACAGATACGCAGTATTTT.

The chain employs TRBV7-2 and TRBJ1-2; unclear D gene. Trimming removed 0 bases at V and 7 bases at J, with 6 bases between. The CDR3 is made up of 12 amino acids. CDR1 and CDR2 (germline): SGHTA, FQGNSA. The CDR3 DNA sequence: TGTGCCAGCAGCTTAGCGCTTCCTGGCTACACCTTC. It translates to CASSLALPGYTF.

The chain is built from TRBV19 and TRBJ2-3; 9 nucleotides line up with TRBD1. The CDR3 has 17 residues. V trimming: 5 bases; J trimming: 6 bases; junction bases outside the gene matches: 15. The germline V gene encodes CDR1 LNHDA and CDR2 SQIVND (reference sequence). The CDR3 reads CASSSDRGELGADTQYF. In nucleotides, the CDR3 is TGTGCCAGTAGTTCGGACAGGGGAGAACTTGGAGCGGATACGCAGTATTTT.

This chain links TRBV7-6 with TRBJ2-1; 11 bases are shared with TRBD2. V shed 3 bases, J shed 11 bases, and the junction held 18 bases outside the gene matches. This CDR3 has 18 residues. CDR1 is SGHVS and CDR2 is FNYEAQ in the germline V gene. The CDR3 loop reads CASSFSHIGLAGGNKQFF. The CDR3, as DNA: TGTGCCAGCAGCTTTTCCCATATCGGGCTAGCGGGAGGAAATAAGCAGTTCTTC.

The genes are TRBV5-4 and TRBJ2-5; TRBD1 aligns across 8 bases. Trimming removed 7 bases from V and 1 base from J; junction bases left unmatched: 9. This CDR3 contains 15 residues. The germline V gene has CDR1 SGHNT and CDR2 YYREEE (reference sequence). CDR3 DNA: TGTGCCAGCTCGTGGACAGGGACGACCCAAGAGACCCAGTACTTC. This encodes CASSWTGTTQETQYF.

The CDR3 region has the DNA TGTGCCTGGAGCCCTCCGACAGGGACAAACACTGAAGCTTTCTTT. This codes for CAWSPPTGTNTEAFF. The chain combines TRBV30 with TRBJ1-1, with 7 bases aligning to TRBD1. CDR3 length: 15 amino acids. Germline CDR1 and CDR2: GTSNPN and SVGIG (reference sequence). V dropped 3 bases and J dropped 2; count of bases not matched to a gene: 9. Together with reference TRBV30 and TRBJ1-1, the CDR3 gives the full variable domain: SQTIHQWPATLVQPVGSPLSLECTVEGTSNPNLYWYRQAAGRGLQLLFYSVGIGQISSEVPQNLSASRPQDRQFILSSKKLLLSDSGFYLCAWSPPTGTNTEAFFGQGTRLTVV.

This chain uses TRBV6-5 with TRBJ2-5; 9 bases line up with TRBD1. The germline V gene has CDR1 MNHEY and CDR2 SVGAGI. The J segment lost 4 bases and the V segment lost 7 bases, leaving 7 bases of the junction unmatched. The CDR3 is 14 residues long. CDR3: CASNLGQGPETQYF. DNA of the CDR3: TGTGCCAGCAATCTTGGACAGGGGCCAGAGACCCAGTACTTC.

This clone was picked up one time. The CDR3 DNA reads TGTGCCAGCAGCTTGGCACAGGGCGCCACTGAAGCTTTCTTT. This translates into CASSLAQGATEAFF. The V call is TRBV5-4, the J call TRBJ1-1; a possible D gene is TRBD1 (6 bases). Germline assignment: CDR1 SGHNT and CDR2 YYREEE (reference sequence). The CDR3 spans 14 residues. V was cut by 0 bases and J by 4 bases, with 10 bases left in between.

The V and J genes are TRBV10-1 and TRBJ2-1, with a possible D match to TRBD1 (7 bases). This CDR3 has 13 amino acids. The ends were cut back, 4 bases at V and 6 bases at J, with 10 bases in the middle. Germline lookup yields CDR1 WNHNN and CDR2 SYGVQD (reference sequence). The CDR3 DNA follows: TGCGCCAGCAGTGGGGGGGACAGCAATGAGCAGTTCTTC. This gives the protein CASSGGDSNEQFF.

CDR3 sequence: CASRTGGTEAFF. The CDR3 DNA follows: TGTGCCAGCAGGACGGGTGGCACTGAAGCTTTCTTT. The chain carries TRBV6-1 and TRBJ1-1; D remains ambiguous. V lost 6 bases and J 4 bases, leaving 9 bases between the germline ends. Per the germline V gene, CDR1 is MNHNS and CDR2 is SASEGT. The CDR3 totals 12 residues.

This clone was seen just once. V gene TRBV4-3 combines with J gene TRBJ2-1, with a tentative D call TRBD1 (5 bases). Germline loops: CDR1 LGHNA, CDR2 YSLEER. The CDR3 contains 15 residues. V dropped 5 bases and J dropped 0 bases, with 11 bases sitting between them. CDR3 amino acids: CASSGSDNSYNEQFF. CDR3 nucleotides: TGCGCCAGCAGCGGCTCGGACAACTCCTACAATGAGCAGTTCTTC.

The CDR3 loop is CASSDTRTGARETQYF. In DNA, the CDR3 is TGTGCCAGCAGCGATACCAGGACAGGGGCAAGAGAGACCCAGTACTTC. The chain joins TRBV5-5 to TRBJ2-5, with TRBD1 identical over 9 bases. CDR3 length: 16 residues. V shed 4 bases, J shed 4 bases, and the junction held 11 bases outside the gene matches. CDR1 is SGHKS, CDR2 YYEKEE, per germline (reference sequence).

V is TRBV6-5 and J is TRBJ2-3; D gene unclear. Trimming took 6 bases from V and 4 from J, leaving 8 bases between them. Germline V gene data show CDR1 as MNHEY and CDR2 as SVGAGI. CDR3 length: 12 residues. The chain's CDR3 is CASRGRADTQYF. The CDR3 DNA sequence: TGTGCCAGCAGGGGTAGGGCAGATACGCAGTATTTT.

The CDR3 is CASSIDRAYEQYF. The CDR3 DNA follows: TGTGCCAGCAGCATCGACAGGGCCTACGAGCAGTACTTC. The J gene is TRBJ2-7, the V gene TRBV7-8; 7 nucleotides line up with TRBD1. J lost 2 bases, V lost 5 bases, and 3 bases had no gene match. The CDR3 has 13 amino acids. The germline CDR1 and CDR2 sequences are SGHVS and FQNEAQ.

The chain uses TRBV6-5 and TRBJ2-3; a weak D match, TRBD2 (5 bases). The CDR3 totals 14 residues. Germline V gives CDR1 MNHEY, CDR2 SVGAGI. Trimming took 0 bases from V and 1 from J, leaving 5 bases between them. CDR3 sequence reads: CASSYSSGTDTQYF. DNA of the CDR3: TGTGCCAGCAGTTACTCTAGCGGCACAGATACGCAGTATTTT.